The T cell receptor (beta chain) under discussion was sequenced for a study of regulatory T cells in long-lasting Graves disease. Arm-PCR of CDR3 regions and iRepertoire HTBI primers were used to build TCR beta libraries. A single record per CDR3 protein comes from TCRdb applying MiXCR to the multiplex PCR reads. The data contain about 430,000 distinct CDR3 sequences, approximately 15% of them seen just once; the ten biggest clones take up around 7.6%. This clonotype was observed a handful of times. Germline V gives CDR1 WSHSY, CDR2 SAAADI. Trimming removed 4 bases at V and 3 bases at J, with 5 bases between. CDR3 length: 12 amino acids. The time point: newly diagnosed GD, antithyroid drugs for less than 3 months. PBMCs provided the RNA from which the TCR library was made. These data were also filed under a second study, of T cells in Graves' hyperthyroidism and ophthalmopathy. That paper adds: Patients having uncontrolled infection, another autoimmune disease, pregnancy or lactation were not included.

The receptor was derived from a woman aged 40-49 years with Graves disease. Sequencing used peripheral blood mononuclear cells (PBMCs), obtained at new diagnosis, from a patient treated with antithyroid drugs. The chain joins TRBV10-2 to TRBJ2-3, with D hard to call. The CDR3 sequence: CASSGPTDTQYF. The DNA of the CDR3 is TGCGCCAGCAGTGGCCCGACAGATACGCAGTATTTT.